This T cell receptor beta chain comes out of a study of identifying expanded T cells in peripheral blood (dated by TCRdb to the late 2010s). A note on the overall study: Technical replicates were generated by sequencing separate aliquots of the same genomic DNA pool, and four replicates were compared pairwise.

TCRbeta CDR3 regions were profiled with the immunoSEQ Assay using bias-controlled multiplex PCR amplification of genomic DNA. As for how the authors treated the data: The absolute abundance of each unique TCRbeta CDR3 region was quantified after sequences were collapsed and filtered. Differential abundance was assessed using a binomial (Fisher-equivalent) model and a beta-binomial model in which time-dependent variance fitted from healthy donors was added. Any clone with fewer than 5 combined templates was excluded, and a clone was called differentially abundant if its Benjamini-Hochberg FDR was below 0.01. The form v = (b*log(k)+a)^2 was used to model beta-binomial variance as a function of total template count across the two samples. The source is immuneACCESS, and TCRdb retained only in-frame sequences with V and J called. Part of the clones is not carried over; for the studies checked, unresolved V genes explain less than half of this, and the remainder is unexplained. V, J and clone size were drawn from that table, and D and trimming were deduced from the DNA. The sample table contains roughly 56,000 clones; only one count was recorded for under 85% of them. The ten largest clones take up approximately 19% of the sample.

Taken from cysteine to phenylalanine, the CDR3 has 15 residues. Only CDR3 DNA is held: 45 bases, read in frame from base 1. CDR1 and CDR2 (SGHRS, YFSETQ) derive from the germline V gene. The germline V end is reduced by 0 bases and the J end by 7 bases; junction bases left unmatched: 1. Concerning this clone itself: The clone's antigen remains unknown. Base quality data are lacking; no much larger clone is found one base away.

Study-wide conclusions, independent of this receptor: Between technical replicates the binomial model flagged about 1.2 differentially abundant clones, whereas over about 2 weeks the binomial model flagged about 16.4 and over approximately four weeks 19 to 20. Across all healthy donors, variance in clone template counts between approximately two-week samples was found to increase significantly with total template count. The authors expected that biological variance in healthy repertoires might rise further over much longer intervals, such as months to years. Both the number of clones called differentially abundant and the false-positive rate were significantly reduced by the beta-binomial model across all healthy-donor time intervals.

No immune events, such as infections, were documented for the healthy donors during the collection period. Blood repertoires from healthy donors were used as a training cohort for calibrating time-dependent variance in a beta-binomial model of differential abundance of T-cell clones. The training cohort comprised about ten healthy donors, 3 female and 7 male. The donors were between roughly 25 and 70 years old, with an average age of around 42 years. Obtained from a commercial supplier, whole blood was collected from each healthy donor at three time points set around two weeks apart. For immunosequencing, genomic DNA was extracted from whole blood that had not been sorted.

Sequences were obtained from blood. This sequence was found in a person aged 18 to 75 in good health. The rearrangement combines TRBV5-1 with TRBJ2-1, and 13 bases in between align with TRBD2. The DNA is as follows: TGCGCCAGCAGCTTGGGACTAGCGGGGGGAAATGAGCAGTTCTTC. This yields the protein CASSLGLAGGNEQFF.